The 22 T cell receptor beta chains below were found in one sample sequenced in a study of T cells in Graves' hyperthyroidism and ophthalmopathy. The CDR3 regions of TCR beta were amplified from RNA transcripts. RT-PCR in the first round (using the HTBI primer set) targeted the TCR CDR3. TCRdb passed the multiplex PCR reads through MiXCR, listing each CDR3 protein once. The sample yields approximately 590,000 distinct CDR3 sequences, roughly 50% seen once. What was sequenced was peripheral blood or thyroid tissue (not recorded which). The receptor set was obtained from a woman aged 18-29 years with Graves' hyperthyroidism.

V and J are TRBV14 and TRBJ2-7, with TRBD1 matching 7 bases. The junction had 4 bases not matched to a gene; V was cut back by 4 bases and J by 4 bases. Per germline, CDR1 SGHDN and CDR2 FVKESK. The CDR3 is 13 residues long. CDR3 nucleotide sequence: TGTGCCAGCAGCCGACAGGGTAATTACGAGCAGTACTTC. Its translation: CASSRQGNYEQYF.

This clonotype was found a few times. The chain employs TRBV2 and TRBJ2-7; TRBD2 matches 9 bases. This CDR3 has 13 residues. Germline CDR1 and CDR2: SNHLY and FYNNEI. The ends lost 6 bases at V and 4 bases at J; junction bases unmatched: 4. The CDR3 DNA sequence: TGTGCCAGCAGGCTAGCGGGATTATACGAGCAGTACTTC. Translation: CASRLAGLYEQYF.

In nucleotides, the CDR3 is TGTGCCAGTACCCCTAGAAATATGGCTATGAACACTGAAGCTTTCTTT. Its translation: CASTPRNMAMNTEAFF. This chain links TRBV19 with TRBJ1-1, with D unclear. The CDR3 runs 16 residues. Trimming left V 7 bases short and J 0 bases short, with 18 bases between. Germline CDR1 LNHDA, CDR2 SQIVND (reference sequence).

The rearrangement links TRBV13 to TRBJ1-1, with D perhaps matching TRBD1 (5 bases). The CDR3 is made up of 12 amino acids. CDR1 and CDR2 (germline): PRHDT, FYEKMQ (reference sequence). Trimming left V 10 bases short and J 1 base short, with 10 bases between. CDR3 sequence reads: CATQRGNTEAFF. DNA of the CDR3: TGTGCCACCCAGAGGGGGAACACTGAAGCTTTCTTT.

This clonotype showed up many times. The chain has TRBV10-3 and TRBJ1-5, with 9 bases that match TRBD1. Trimming cost V 8 bases and J 4 bases; bases outside gene matches: 9. CDR1 and CDR2 (germline): ENHRY, SYGVKD. The CDR3 is 15 amino acids. As DNA, the CDR3 is TGTGCCATCCGGGCCGGGACAGGGTATAATCAGCCCCAGCATTTT. This encodes CAIRAGTGYNQPQHF.

V is TRBV24-1 and J is TRBJ1-2, with D possibly being TRBD1 (6 bases). The CDR3 has 15 residues. From germline, CDR1 is KGHDR and CDR2 SFDVKD. V was shortened by 4 bases and J by 5 bases, with 16 bases between the two germline ends. CDR3 DNA sequence: TGTGCCACCAGTGAGGCAGATAGGACAGAGTATGGCTACACCTTC. It yields the protein CATSEADRTEYGYTF.

This chain joins TRBV29-1 and TRBJ2-7, with D unresolved. This CDR3 region has 12 residues. V was pared by 4 bases and J by 2 bases, with 9 bases between. CDR1 and CDR2 (germline): SQVTM, ANQGSEA. The CDR3 DNA reads as TGCAGCGTTGTCACTCAGACCTACGAGCAGTACTTC. Translated, it gives CSVVTQTYEQYF.

In this sample, this clonotype turned up a few times. This chain joins TRBV20-1 and TRBJ2-7; no clear D. The CDR3 is 12 amino acids. Per the germline V gene, CDR1 is DFQATT and CDR2 is SNEGSKA (reference sequence). V lost 3 bases and J lost 5, with 11 bases in between. CDR3 region: CSARHPVNEQYF. In DNA, the CDR3 is TGCAGTGCTAGGCACCCCGTGAACGAGCAGTACTTC.

This clonotype was found once. The V gene is TRBV15, the J gene TRBJ1-5, with TRBD1 identical over 10 bases. Germline CDR1 LNHNV, CDR2 YYDKDF (reference sequence). Unmatched junction bases numbered 5, after V lost 3 bases and J lost 3 bases. The CDR3 extends over 16 amino acids. CDR3 in amino acids: CATSSRGQGINQPQHF. In DNA, the CDR3 is TGTGCCACCAGCAGCCGGGGACAGGGGATCAATCAGCCCCAGCATTTT.

Notes on this clonotype: One junction end disagrees with the germline gene, perhaps due to a read error. The DNA of the CDR3 is TGTGCCAGCAGCTTATCTGCATTT. It translates to CASSLSAF. The chain uses TRBV7-8 and TRBJ1-4; D is unclear. Per the germline V gene, CDR1 is SGHVS and CDR2 is FQNEAQ. There are 8 residues in the CDR3.

This sequence joins TRBV7-9 and TRBJ2-5; tentative D call: TRBD2 (6 bases). Germline CDR1 SEHNR, CDR2 FQNEAQ (reference sequence). Trimming cost V 1 base and J 1 base, with 13 bases left between them. The CDR3 has 16 residues. The CDR3 here is CASSLGISGVQETQYF. The CDR3 DNA is TGTGCCAGCAGCTTAGGAATTAGCGGAGTCCAAGAGACCCAGTACTTC. The full variable domain, completed using reference TRBV7-9 and TRBJ2-5, is DTGVSQNPRHKITKRGQNVTFRCDPISEHNRLYWYRQTLGQGPEFLTYFQNEAQLEKSRLLSDRFSAERPKGSFSTLEIQRTEQGDSAMYLCASSLGISGVQETQYFGPGTRLLVL.

In this sample, this clonotype turned up many times. V usage is TRBV20-1 and J usage is TRBJ1-2; 7 bases align to TRBD1. Losses at the gene ends were 0 bases for V and 6 bases for J; bases not matched to a gene: 10. CDR1 and CDR2 (germline): DFQATT, SNEGSKA (reference sequence). This CDR3 is built from 15 residues. The CDR3 reads CSARDKDRSQDGYTF. The CDR3 nucleotides read TGCAGTGCTAGAGATAAGGACAGGAGTCAGGATGGCTACACCTTC.

This chain's CDR3 is CASSLVTQLLTGAEAFF. The CDR3 DNA sequence: TGTGCCAGCAGCTTAGTGACCCAACTTCTGACCGGGGCTGAAGCTTTCTTT. V is TRBV7-8 and J is TRBJ1-1; D is unclear. Per the germline V gene, CDR1 is SGHVS and CDR2 is FQNEAQ. The V end lost 1 base, the J end lost 6 bases, and 21 bases lay between the germline ends. CDR3 length: 17 residues. Full variable domain (rest looked up from reference TRBV7-8 and TRBJ1-1): GAGVSQSPRYKVAKRGQDVALRCDPISGHVSLFWYQQALGQGPEFLTYFQNEAQLDKSGLPSDRFFAERPEGSVSTLKIQRTQQEDSAVYLCASSLVTQLLTGAEAFFGQGTRLTVV.

The V and J genes are TRBV7-9 and TRBJ2-7; perhaps D is TRBD1 or TRBD2 (6 bases each). Germline V gene lookup returns CDR1 SEHNR and CDR2 FQNEAQ (reference sequence). CDR3 length: 15 residues. V lost 5 bases to trimming and J lost 1 base, with 15 bases between them. This chain's CDR3 is CASSLVGGESYEQYF. In DNA, the CDR3 is TGTGCCAGCAGCCTTGTGGGGGGCGAGTCCTACGAGCAGTACTTC. Full variable domain (outside the CDR3, taken from reference TRBV7-9 and TRBJ2-7): DTGVSQNPRHKITKRGQNVTFRCDPISEHNRLYWYRQTLGQGPEFLTYFQNEAQLEKSRLLSDRFSAERPKGSFSTLEIQRTEQGDSAMYLCASSLVGGESYEQYFGPGTRLTVT.

The rearrangement uses TRBV12-3 or TRBV12-4 and TRBJ2-5; TRBD1 aligns across 9 bases. CDR3 length: 15 amino acids. V shed 5 bases, J shed 3 bases, and the junction held 7 bases outside the gene matches. The CDR3, as DNA: TGTGCCAGCAGTGACCTCCGGGACAGGGAAGAGACCCAGTACTTC. Protein product: CASSDLRDREETQYF.

This chain uses TRBV6-1 with TRBJ1-3; D perhaps matches TRBD1 (5 bases). The germline CDR1 and CDR2 sequences are MNHNS and SASEGT. CDR3 length: 12 amino acids. Trimming stripped 6 bases from V and 6 bases from J, with 9 bases between. The CDR3 spells CASRGRINTIYF. As DNA, the CDR3 is TGTGCCAGCAGGGGACGGATAAACACCATATATTTT.

In its sample, this clonotype was seen a few times. V is TRBV7-2 and J is TRBJ2-5; 7 nucleotides align to TRBD1. The CDR3 is 15 amino acids. With 3 bases clipped from V and 2 bases from J, the junction kept 6 bases outside the gene matches. Per germline, CDR1 SGHTA and CDR2 FQGNSA. CDR3 region: CASSLGTVVQETQYF. CDR3 coding DNA: TGTGCCAGCAGCTTGGGGACAGTGGTTCAAGAGACCCAGTACTTC.

This clonotype was seen only a few times. The V gene is TRBV7-9, the J gene TRBJ2-2; TRBD1 aligns across 8 bases. The CDR3 contains 14 residues. Unmatched junction bases numbered 6, after V lost 5 bases and J lost 7 bases. Germline V CDR1 and CDR2: SEHNR, FQNEAQ (reference sequence). The CDR3 DNA sequence: TGTGCCAGCAGCGTTCAGGGGGCCCTCGGGGAGCTGTTTTTT. Translated: CASSVQGALGELFF.

J is TRBJ2-7 and V is TRBV12-3 or TRBV12-4; 12 bases are a match to TRBD2. Germline trimming cut 6 bases from V and 7 bases from J; bases unmatched to any gene: 7. This CDR3 is 14 amino acids long. The DNA of the CDR3 is TGTGCCAGCAGCAGGATGCTAGCGGGAGGGGAGCAGTACTTC. Amino acid sequence: CASSRMLAGGEQYF.

The CDR3 sequence is CASRSRSTQYF. DNA for the CDR3: TGTGCCAGCAGATCGCGGTCAACCCAGTACTTC. V gene TRBV12-3 or TRBV12-4 combines with J gene TRBJ2-5, with D hard to call. V gave up 6 bases and J gave up 8 bases, with 10 bases separating them. The CDR3 is made up of 11 amino acids.

The chain employs TRBV7-6 and TRBJ1-5; 7 bases agree with TRBD1. This CDR3 is 13 amino acids long. With 9 bases clipped from V and 0 bases from J, the junction kept 2 bases outside the gene matches. Germline-derived CDR1 and CDR2 are SGHVS and FNYEAQ. The CDR3 region has the DNA TGTGCCAGTGGGACAGTTAGCAATCAGCCCCAGCATTTT. Residues: CASGTVSNQPQHF.

As regards this clonotype: Possible read error: a much larger clone is one base away. V usage is TRBV2 and J usage is TRBJ2-7, with unresolved D. This CDR3 spans 13 amino acids. Germline loops: CDR1 SNHLY, CDR2 FYNNEI. As DNA, the CDR3 is TGTGCCAGCAGTGAACGCCAGTACTACGGGCAGTACTTC. This translates into CASSERQYYGQYF.